These 30 T cell receptor beta chains were sequenced from one sample in a study of blood T cell repertoires in COVID-19. Measured with immunoSEQ multiplex PCR; TCRdb has only the in-frame clones, and not every one. Found here are hundreds of thousands of clones, approximately 80% of them singletons; the top ten hold about 5%. Sample: PBMCs or T cells enriched from blood (not recorded which). These receptors came from a man aged 35 to 55 who had been exposed to COVID-19.

The chain couples TRBV11-2 to TRBJ1-5, with 7 bases fitting TRBD1. Germline V gene lookup returns CDR1 SGHAT and CDR2 FQNNGV. The CDR3 loop spans 15 amino acids. The J segment lost 8 bases and the V segment lost 5 bases, leaving 12 bases of the junction unmatched. The CDR3 nucleotides are TGTGCCAGCAGCCCCGGGACAGCTCATCGAGAGCCCCAGCATTTT. Its translation is CASSPGTAHREPQHF.

The genes are TRBV12-3 or TRBV12-4 and TRBJ1-1; a weak D match, TRBD1 (6 bases). There are 12 residues in the CDR3. Deletions cut 4 bases from V and 11 bases from J, with 14 bases between. The CDR3 sequence: CASSSWGPSAFF. The CDR3 DNA reads as TGTGCCAGCAGTTCTTGGGGGCCGAGCGCTTTCTTT.

In its sample, this clone was seen a few times. This chain uses TRBV19 with TRBJ1-4; TRBD1 agrees at 11 bases. Trimming cost V 4 bases and J 5 bases; bases outside gene matches: 3. Looked up from germline, CDR1 is LNHDA and CDR2 is SQIVND (reference sequence). This CDR3 contains 15 residues. This CDR3 is CASSTGTGGNEKLFF. The CDR3 bases are TGTGCCAGTAGTACCGGGACAGGGGGAAATGAAAAACTGTTTTTT. Full variable domain (missing parts from reference TRBV19 and TRBJ1-4): DGGITQSPKYLFRKEGQNVTLSCEQNLNHDAMYWYRQDPGQGLRLIYYSQIVNDFQKGDIAEGYSVSREKKESFPLTVTSAQKNPTAFYLCASSTGTGGNEKLFFGSGTQLSVL.

The chain is built from TRBV27 and TRBJ1-5, with 10 bases aligning to TRBD1. Germline V CDR1 and CDR2: MNHEY, SMNVEV (reference sequence). This CDR3 has 14 residues. Unmatched junction bases numbered 5, after V lost 5 bases and J lost 7 bases. CDR3 in DNA: TGTGCCAGCAGTCAGGACAGGGGGAGGCAGCCCCAGCATTTT. It yields the protein CASSQDRGRQPQHF.

The chain is built from TRBV4-2 and TRBJ2-3; 9 bases are shared with TRBD1. The CDR3 has 16 residues. Germline V gene lookup returns CDR1 LGHNA and CDR2 YNFKEQ. V was clipped by 0 bases and J by 4 bases; unmatched bases: 5. CDR3: CASSQEQGARPDTQYF. CDR3 bases: TGTGCCAGCAGCCAAGAACAGGGGGCGCGTCCAGATACGCAGTATTTT.

This chain connects TRBV6-5 to TRBJ1-4; 9 bases fit TRBD1. Germline V gene lookup returns CDR1 MNHEY and CDR2 SVGAGI. V trimming: 8 bases; J trimming: 7 bases; junction bases outside the gene matches: 11. The CDR3 spans 15 residues. The CDR3 DNA reads TGTGCCAGCGGCTTTATAACAGGGGGCAGTGAAAAACTGTTTTTT. Translating it yields CASGFITGGSEKLFF.

V is TRBV6-5 and J is TRBJ2-5; D perhaps matches TRBD2 (5 bases). From germline, CDR1 is MNHEY and CDR2 SVGAGI. Trimming pared 1 base from V and 6 bases from J, leaving 9 bases between. CDR3 length: 13 residues. Here the CDR3 DNA reads TGTGCCAGCAGTTACTATCCGGGAAAGACCCAGTACTTC. Its protein is CASSYYPGKTQYF.

This clone was counted once. A much larger clone lies a single base off, so this may be a read error. This specimen includes other DNA sequences encoding the same CDR3. The chain couples TRBV3-1 (or the pseudogene TRBV3-2) to TRBJ2-2; 7 bases line up with TRBD1. This CDR3 is built from 14 residues. Trimming removed 1 base from V and 5 bases from J; junction bases left unmatched: 1. From germline, CDR1 is LGHDT and CDR2 YNNKEL (reference sequence). The CDR3 nucleotides read TGTGCCAGCAGCCAAGCAGGGGGAACCGGGGAGCTGTTTTTT. Its protein is CASSQAGGTGELFF.

This chain uses TRBV29-1 with TRBJ1-2; D unclear. The V end was cut by 6 bases, the J end by 4 bases, with 12 bases between. CDR3 length: 12 residues. Germline V CDR1 and CDR2: SQVTM, ANQGSEA. CDR3 in DNA: TGCAGCGTCCTCCACCCCGGCTATGGCTACACCTTC. Its protein is CSVLHPGYGYTF.

There are a few counts of this clone. Other DNA sequences in this sample translate to the same CDR3. The gene calls are TRBV5-4 and TRBJ2-7, with 8 nucleotides matching TRBD1. The CDR3 consists of 13 residues. From germline, CDR1 is SGHNT and CDR2 YYREEE (reference sequence). V dropped 2 bases and J dropped 3; count of bases not matched to a gene: 1. CDR3 sequence (DNA): TGTGCCAGCAGCTTACAGGGGGGCTACGAGCAGTACTTC. This encodes CASSLQGGYEQYF.

The chain employs TRBV5-1 and TRBJ1-3; tentatively, D is TRBD1 (6 bases). Germline-derived CDR1 and CDR2 are SGHRS and YFSETQ. The V end was cut by 1 base, the J end by 4 bases, with 15 bases between. The length of the CDR3 is 16 residues. The CDR3 here is CASSLSPGASGNTIYF. The CDR3 nucleotides read TGCGCCAGCAGCTTGTCGCCAGGGGCCTCCGGAAACACCATATATTTT.

The chain employs TRBV6-2 or TRBV6-3 and TRBJ2-5; 8 positions agree with TRBD2. CDR1 MNHEY and CDR2 SVGEGT come from the germline V gene. V was clipped by 6 bases and J by 1 base; unmatched bases: 10. The CDR3 contains 16 residues. CDR3 in DNA: TGTGCCAGCAGCAGGGCCACTAGCGGCCCCCAAGAGACCCAGTACTTC. Its protein product is CASSRATSGPQETQYF.

About this clone itself: One junction end disagrees with the germline gene, perhaps due to a read error. The rearrangement uses TRBV7-7 and TRBJ1-5, with D perhaps TRBD1 (6 bases). Germline CDR1 and CDR2: SSHAT and FNYEAQ (reference sequence). The CDR3 contains 15 residues. Here the CDR3 DNA reads TGTGCTAGCAGCCCCCCGGACAGCCCAGATCAGCCCCAGCATTTT. It is translated as CASSPPDSPDQPQHF.

This chain connects TRBV7-9 to TRBJ1-2, with TRBD1 matching 7 bases. Germline lookup yields CDR1 SEHNR and CDR2 FQNEAQ (reference sequence). The CDR3 is 15 amino acids. V was clipped by 4 bases and J by 9 bases; unmatched bases: 14. The CDR3 is CASSSGQDYLGRYTF. CDR3 nucleotides: TGTGCCAGCAGCTCCGGACAGGATTATCTGGGCCGCTACACCTTC.

The V call is TRBV3-1 (or the pseudogene TRBV3-2), the J call TRBJ1-4, with D unresolved. Trimming stripped 1 base from V and 5 bases from J, with 8 bases between. Per the germline V gene, CDR1 is LGHDT and CDR2 is YNNKEL (reference sequence). The CDR3 runs to 14 residues. The CDR3 region is CASSQVTGNEKLFF. The CDR3 coding sequence is TGTGCCAGCAGCCAAGTAACGGGGAATGAAAAACTGTTTTTT.

V is TRBV7-9 and J is TRBJ2-3; a weak D match, TRBD2 (6 bases). The CDR3 is 16 residues long. Per the germline V gene, CDR1 is SEHNR and CDR2 is FQNEAQ (reference sequence). Between the trimmed V and J ends, which lost 0 bases and 2 bases, there was a span of 12 bases. CDR3 coding DNA: TGTGCCAGCAGCTTAGCGAGGGCTAGCGACACAGATACGCAGTATTTT. Protein product: CASSLARASDTDTQYF.

V and J are TRBV4-1 and TRBJ1-2; no definite D call. Trimming cost V 5 bases and J 4 bases, with 17 bases left between them. CDR1 MGHRA and CDR2 YSYEKL come from the germline V gene. The length of the CDR3 is 15 residues. The CDR3: CASSTGWEESYGYTF. The CDR3 DNA follows: TGCGCCAGCAGCACGGGGTGGGAAGAAAGCTATGGCTACACCTTC.

The gene calls are TRBV24-1 and TRBJ2-1, with D perhaps TRBD2 (5 bases). CDR3 length: 16 residues. Per the germline V gene, CDR1 is KGHDR and CDR2 is SFDVKD. V lost 4 bases to trimming and J lost 8 bases, with 20 bases between them. The chain's CDR3 is CATSDNAIAGGYEQFF. DNA for the CDR3: TGTGCCACCAGTGACAATGCAATCGCAGGAGGTTATGAGCAGTTCTTC.

This clone was counted between two and nine times. The J gene is TRBJ1-2, the V gene TRBV5-1, with 7 bases aligning to TRBD1. The CDR3 has 13 amino acids. V lost 0 bases to trimming and J lost 5 bases; unmatched junction nucleotides: 1. Per the germline V gene, CDR1 is SGHRS and CDR2 is YFSETQ. CDR3 residues: CASSLAGGYGYTF. The CDR3 nucleotides are TGCGCCAGCAGCTTGGCAGGGGGGTATGGCTACACCTTC. The complete variable domain, with remaining parts taken from reference TRBV5-1 and TRBJ1-2, reads KAGVTQTPRYLIKTRGQQVTLSCSPISGHRSVSWYQQTPGQGLQFLFEYFSETQRNKGNFPGRFSGRQFSNSRSEMNVSTLELGDSALYLCASSLAGGYGYTFGSGTRLTVV.

The chain combines TRBV5-4 with TRBJ2-1; TRBD1 matches 10 bases. CDR1 is SGHNT, CDR2 YYREEE, per germline (reference sequence). The CDR3 sequence is 14 residues long. J lost 8 bases, V lost 4 bases, and 6 bases had no gene match. CDR3 sequence reads: CASSIATGGYEQFF. The CDR3 DNA reads as TGTGCCAGCAGCATTGCGACAGGGGGCTATGAGCAGTTCTTC.

The V gene is TRBV18, the J gene TRBJ1-4; no firm D call. This CDR3 has 16 amino acids. Trimming left V 2 bases short and J 0 bases short, with 10 bases between. Germline CDR1 is KGHSH and CDR2 is LQKENI. In DNA form, the CDR3 reads TGTGCCAGCTCACCAGGCCATTCTGCAACTAATGAAAAACTGTTTTTT. It specifies CASSPGHSATNEKLFF.

This rearrangement joins TRBV2 to TRBJ1-2; 7 nucleotides align to TRBD1. Germline V CDR1 and CDR2: SNHLY, FYNNEI. This CDR3 is built from 16 residues. J lost 8 bases, V lost 7 bases, and 19 bases had no gene match. CDR3 amino acids: CASTGDSRGYGSGYTF. CDR3 sequence (DNA): TGTGCCAGCACTGGGGACAGTCGGGGGTACGGGAGCGGCTACACCTTC.

This clone was observed a few times. The CDR3 spells CSVTQTGALINEQFF. The CDR3 DNA follows: TGCAGCGTGACCCAGACAGGGGCCTTAATCAATGAGCAGTTCTTC. The chain uses TRBV29-1 and TRBJ2-1; TRBD1 matches 8 bases. V dropped 6 bases and J dropped 6; count of bases not matched to a gene: 13. This CDR3 is built from 15 residues. CDR1 is SQVTM, CDR2 ANQGSEA, per germline.

The chain couples TRBV5-5 to TRBJ1-3; D remains ambiguous. The CDR3 is 14 residues long. The V gene lost 1 base and the J gene lost 8 bases, with 13 bases spanning the gap. From germline, CDR1 is SGHKS and CDR2 YYEKEE (reference sequence). CDR3 DNA sequence: TGTGCCAGCAGCTTGTTAGTACTTCAGGACACCATATATTTT. Translation gives CASSLLVLQDTIYF.

The V and J genes are TRBV14 and TRBJ2-1; 9 bases match TRBD2. The CDR3 sequence is 16 residues long. From germline, CDR1 is SGHDN and CDR2 FVKESK. With V trimmed by 4 bases and J by 8 bases, 12 bases remained unmatched. CDR3 DNA sequence: TGTGCCAGCAGCCCCCTAGCGGGAAAGCCATCCGATGAGCAGTTCTTC. This sequence encodes CASSPLAGKPSDEQFF.

The V gene is TRBV27, the J gene TRBJ1-4; the D gene is possibly TRBD1 (6 bases). V lost 6 bases to trimming and J lost 4 bases, with 12 bases between them. Germline V gives CDR1 MNHEY, CDR2 SMNVEV (reference sequence). The CDR3 length is 14 residues. The CDR3 DNA is TGTGCCAGCAGACCCAGGGGCAATAATGAAAAACTGTTTTTT. This codes for CASRPRGNNEKLFF.

The chain uses TRBV11-2 and TRBJ2-7; 7 bases map to TRBD2. The CDR3 runs to 13 residues. V lost 5 bases and J lost 4; bases outside the gene matches: 5. Per germline, CDR1 SGHAT and CDR2 FQNNGV. CDR3 nucleotides: TGTGCCAGCAGCCTAGCGCGGGGGTACGAGCAGTACTTC. It yields the protein CASSLARGYEQYF.

V and J are TRBV6-5 and TRBJ2-7; 11 bases fit TRBD2. Per the germline V gene, CDR1 is MNHEY and CDR2 is SVGAGI. The V gene end was trimmed by 5 bases and the J gene end by 3 bases; junction bases not matched to a gene: 3. The CDR3 has 14 amino acids. This CDR3 reads CASSPTSGNYEQYF. CDR3 bases: TGTGCCAGCAGTCCGACTAGCGGGAACTACGAGCAGTACTTC.

This clone has just a few counts. The genes are TRBV15 and TRBJ2-1, with D perhaps matching TRBD1 (7 bases). The CDR3 has 15 residues. In germline, CDR1 is LNHNV, CDR2 YYDKDF (reference sequence). V was clipped by 0 bases and J by 5 bases, with 11 bases between them. The CDR3 reads CATSRDRGTDNEQFF. The CDR3 coding sequence is TGTGCCACCAGCAGAGATCGGGGGACAGACAATGAGCAGTTCTTC.

The chain is built from TRBV7-8 and TRBJ2-3, with unresolved D. The CDR3 totals 14 residues. The V gene lost 6 bases and the J gene lost 6 bases, with 16 bases spanning the gap. The V gene's germline CDR1 is SGHVS and CDR2 FQNEAQ. CDR3 region: CASRIDSSPDTQYF. The CDR3 DNA reads as TGTGCCAGCAGGATAGACTCAAGCCCCGATACGCAGTATTTT. The whole variable domain, filled in from reference TRBV7-8 and TRBJ2-3, reads GAGVSQSPRYKVAKRGQDVALRCDPISGHVSLFWYQQALGQGPEFLTYFQNEAQLDKSGLPSDRFFAERPEGSVSTLKIQRTQQEDSAVYLCASRIDSSPDTQYFGPGTRLTVL.